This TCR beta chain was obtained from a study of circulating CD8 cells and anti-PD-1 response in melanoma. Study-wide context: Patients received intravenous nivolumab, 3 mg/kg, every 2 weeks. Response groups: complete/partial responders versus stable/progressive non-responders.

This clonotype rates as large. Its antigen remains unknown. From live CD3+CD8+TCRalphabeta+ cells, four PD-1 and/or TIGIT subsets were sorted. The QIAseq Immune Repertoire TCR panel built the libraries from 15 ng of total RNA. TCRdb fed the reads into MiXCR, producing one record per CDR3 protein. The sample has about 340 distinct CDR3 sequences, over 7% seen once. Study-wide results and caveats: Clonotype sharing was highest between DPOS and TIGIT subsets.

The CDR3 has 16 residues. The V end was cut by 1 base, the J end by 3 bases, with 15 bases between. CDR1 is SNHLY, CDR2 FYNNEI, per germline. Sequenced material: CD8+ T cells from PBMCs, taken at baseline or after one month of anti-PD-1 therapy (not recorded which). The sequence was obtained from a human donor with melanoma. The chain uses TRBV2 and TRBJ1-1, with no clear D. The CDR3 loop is CASSEGEPGVYTEAFF. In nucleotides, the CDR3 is TGTGCCAGCAGTGAAGGGGAACCTGGGGTGTACACTGAAGCTTTCTTT.